This note documents a single T cell receptor (beta chain) sequence. These data originate in a study of blood T cell repertoires in COVID-19. For the study at large: Sources were T cells, B-cell-depleted T cells, or PBMCs; the material itself was cDNA or gDNA.

This CDR3 has 15 amino acids. The V end lost 3 bases, the J end lost 0 bases, and 9 bases lay between the germline ends. Germline CDR1 SNHLY, CDR2 FYNNEI. Profiling relied on immunoSEQ multiplex PCR, and the TCRdb table lists in-frame clones only, not all of them. This sample has around 240,000 clones; 82% occur once, and the top ten carry under 2%. The sample comprised peripheral blood. This clonotype originated in a woman of 80 years or more with acute or convalescent COVID-19. This sequence joins TRBV2 and TRBJ1-5; D might be TRBD1 (6 bases). The CDR3 sequence is CASSDLGASNQPQHF. In DNA, the CDR3 is TGTGCCAGCAGTGATTTGGGGGCTAGCAATCAGCCCCAGCATTTT. The entire variable domain, with the rest obtained from reference TRBV2 and TRBJ1-5, is as follows: EPEVTQTPSHQVTQMGQEVILRCVPISNHLYFYWYRQILGQKVEFLVSFYNNEISEKSEIFDDQFSVERPDGSNFTLKIRSTKLEDSAMYFCASSDLGASNQPQHFGDGTRLSIL.